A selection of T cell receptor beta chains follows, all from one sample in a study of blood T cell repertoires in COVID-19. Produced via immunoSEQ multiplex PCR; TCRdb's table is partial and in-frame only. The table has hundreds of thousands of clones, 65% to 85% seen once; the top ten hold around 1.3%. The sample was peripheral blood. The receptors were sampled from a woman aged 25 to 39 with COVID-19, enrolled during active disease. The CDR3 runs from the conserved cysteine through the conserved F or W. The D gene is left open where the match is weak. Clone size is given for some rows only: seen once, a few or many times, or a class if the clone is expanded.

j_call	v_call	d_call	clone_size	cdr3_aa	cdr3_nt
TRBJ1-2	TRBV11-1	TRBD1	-	CASSRGLNGYTF	TGTGCCAGCAGCAGGGGGCTTAATGGCTACACCTTC
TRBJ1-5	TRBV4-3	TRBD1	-	CASSQEVGTGGNQPQHF	TGCGCCAGCAGCCAAGAGGTCGGGACAGGTGGTAATCAGCCCCAGCATTTT
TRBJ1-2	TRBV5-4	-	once	CASSQGGEWYGYTF	TGTGCCAGCAGTCAGGGTGGGGAATGGTATGGCTACACCTTC
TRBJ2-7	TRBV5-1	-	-	CASSLVGPTQAYEQYF	TGCGCCAGCAGCTTGGTGGGCCCGACCCAAGCTTACGAGCAGTACTTC
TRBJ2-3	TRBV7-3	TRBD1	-	CASSLTSTGAKYF	TGTGCCAGCAGCTTAACAAGCACAGGGGCTAAGTATTTT
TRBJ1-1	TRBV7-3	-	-	CASSSTPGVGEAFF	TGTGCCAGCAGCTCTACTCCGGGGGTAGGTGAAGCTTTCTTT
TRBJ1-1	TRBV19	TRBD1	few	CASSIDRDRATEAFF	TGTGCCAGTAGTATAGACCGGGACAGGGCCACTGAAGCTTTCTTT
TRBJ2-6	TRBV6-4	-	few	CASSRGTSGANVLTF	TGTGCCAGCAGTAGGGGGACAAGTGGGGCCAACGTCCTGACTTTC
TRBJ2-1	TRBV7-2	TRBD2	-	CASSPAGTSGRAGFF	TGTGCCAGCAGCCCTGCGGGGACTAGCGGGAGGGCCGGGTTCTTC
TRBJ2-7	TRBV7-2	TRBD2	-	CASSLGSGGITYEQYF	TGTGCCAGCAGCTTAGGGAGCGGGGGGATCACCTACGAGCAGTACTTC
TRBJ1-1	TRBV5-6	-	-	CASSFWSGTLVNTEAFF	TGTGCCAGCAGCTTTTGGTCAGGTACTCTTGTGAACACTGAAGCTTTCTTT
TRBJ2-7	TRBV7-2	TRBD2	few	CASSFYSVPSGGSLYEQYF	TGTGCCAGCAGCTTTTACTCCGTTCCCTCGGGGGGATCTTTGTACGAGCAGTACTTC